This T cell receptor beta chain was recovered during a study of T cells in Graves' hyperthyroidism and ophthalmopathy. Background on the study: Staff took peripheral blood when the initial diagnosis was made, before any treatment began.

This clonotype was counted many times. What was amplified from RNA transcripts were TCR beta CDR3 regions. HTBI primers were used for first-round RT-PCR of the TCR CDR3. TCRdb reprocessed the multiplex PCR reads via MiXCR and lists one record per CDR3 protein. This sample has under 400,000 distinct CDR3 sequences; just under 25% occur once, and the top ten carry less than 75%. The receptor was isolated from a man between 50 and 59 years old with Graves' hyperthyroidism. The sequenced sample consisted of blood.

CDR3 in amino acids: CASSQSVDTEAFF. In nucleotides, the CDR3 is TGTGCCAGCAGCCAAAGTGTGGACACTGAAGCTTTCTTT. The V gene is TRBV3-1, the J gene TRBJ1-1; D gene unclear. Trimming shortened V by 2 bases and J by 3 bases, and 7 bases separated the two germline ends. Germline values: CDR1 LGHDT, CDR2 YNNKEL (reference sequence). The CDR3 has 13 residues.